Listed below are T cell receptor beta chains from one sample, sequenced in a study of T-cell reconstitution after alpha-beta-depleted transplantation in children. MiXCR, run by TCRdb on the PCR reads, gives a single entry per CDR3 protein. This table holds some 200,000 distinct CDR3 sequences, around 9.5% found once. Sequenced here: PBMCs from the stem cell graft donor, sampled from the stem cell graft. Receptors originate from a human donor who donated a stem cell graft to a child with acute lymphoblastic leukemia. The CDR3 runs from the conserved cysteine through the conserved F or W. Each record gives: J gene, V gene, D gene, clone size, CDR3 protein, CDR3 DNA. The D gene is left open where the match is weak. Where a row states a size, it is once, few, many or the class of an expanded clone; other rows omit it.

>TRBJ2-7|TRBV7-6|.|.
CASSSEGRRNEQYF
TGTGCCAGCAGCTCGGAGGGGAGAAGGAACGAGCAGTACTTC
>TRBJ2-7|TRBV27|.|.
CASSNRRQDSYEQYF
TGTGCCAGCAGCAACCGAAGGCAGGATAGCTACGAGCAGTACTTC
>TRBJ2-2|TRBV19|.|few
CASSILGAQDTGELFF
TGTGCCAGTAGTATTTTAGGGGCGCAGGACACCGGGGAGCTGTTTTTT
>TRBJ2-7|TRBV12-3/TRBV12-4|.|many
CASSSSVDLSYEQYF
TGTGCCAGCAGTTCGAGCGTCGATCTCTCCTACGAGCAGTACTTC
>TRBJ2-5|TRBV29-1|.|many
CSVETFQETQYF
TGCAGCGTTGAGACATTTCAGGAGACCCAGTACTTC
>TRBJ1-2|TRBV20-1|.|.
CSARTDSNYGYTF
TGCAGTGCTAGGACCGACAGTAACTATGGCTACACCTTC
>TRBJ2-7|TRBV6-1|.|few
CASSQQVQSYEQYF
TGTGCCAGCAGTCAACAGGTGCAGTCCTACGAGCAGTACTTC
>TRBJ2-1|TRBV7-9|.|many
CASSPDSRDEQFF
TGTGCCAGCAGCCCAGACAGTCGTGATGAGCAGTTCTTC
>TRBJ2-7|TRBV12-3/TRBV12-4|.|.
CASSPVDGAPYEQYF
TGTGCCAGCAGCCCTGTGGATGGGGCCCCCTACGAGCAGTACTTC
>TRBJ1-2|TRBV29-1|.|.
CSAGDRQYGYTF
TGCAGCGCTGGGGATCGCCAATATGGCTACACCTTC
>TRBJ2-7|TRBV10-2|.|many
CASSVVGNEQYF
TGCGCCAGCAGTGTTGTGGGTAACGAGCAGTACTTC
>TRBJ2-3|TRBV4-3|TRBD1|few
CASSTRGTGGIADTQYF
TGCGCCAGCAGCACCCGGGGTACAGGGGGCATCGCAGATACGCAGTATTTT
>TRBJ2-2|TRBV6-1|TRBD2|few
CASRTSGGRSGELFF
TGTGCCAGCAGGACTAGCGGGGGCCGCAGCGGGGAGCTGTTTTTT
>TRBJ2-1|TRBV27|.|.
CASYLGREQFF
TGTGCCAGCTATTTAGGTCGTGAGCAGTTCTTC
>TRBJ2-5|TRBV6-4|TRBD1|many
CASSEGKGQGQETQYF
TGTGCCAGCAGTGAAGGGAAGGGACAGGGGCAAGAGACCCAGTACTTC
>TRBJ2-1|TRBV2|.|many
CASSDWEPLGEQFF
TGTGCCAGCAGTGACTGGGAACCCTTGGGTGAGCAGTTCTTC
>TRBJ1-5|TRBV11-2|.|.
CASSSDDIQPQHF
TGTGCCAGCAGCTCCGACGATATTCAGCCCCAGCATTTT
>TRBJ2-7|TRBV6-2/TRBV6-3|.|.
CASSITAFEQYF
TGTGCCAGCAGTATCACAGCCTTCGAGCAGTACTTC
>TRBJ2-3|TRBV7-2|TRBD2|.
CASSGVSGGRDTQYF
TGTGCCAGCAGCGGGGTTAGCGGGGGGAGAGATACGCAGTATTTT
>TRBJ2-7|TRBV20-1|.|few
CSANFHRANFYEQYF
TGCAGTGCTAATTTTCACAGAGCCAACTTCTACGAGCAGTACTTC
>TRBJ1-2|TRBV7-2|TRBD1|few
CASSPDRFSGYTF
TGTGCCAGCAGCCCGGACAGGTTCTCTGGCTACACCTTC
>TRBJ2-5|TRBV5-1|TRBD1|few
CASSRHRGQETQYF
TGCGCCAGCAGCAGACACAGGGGTCAAGAGACCCAGTACTTC
>TRBJ2-7|TRBV12-3/TRBV12-4|.|.
CASINWERGYEQYF
TGTGCCAGCATAAATTGGGAGCGAGGGTACGAGCAGTACTTC
>TRBJ2-1|TRBV25-1|TRBD2|.
CASSDGTSRSRGQFF
TGTGCCAGCAGTGACGGGACTAGCAGAAGTCGAGGGCAGTTCTTC
>TRBJ2-7|TRBV5-1|.|few
CASSLDIGLAYEQYF
TGCGCCAGCAGCTTGGATATAGGTTTGGCCTACGAGCAGTACTTC
>TRBJ1-1|TRBV28|.|many
CASSQYREAEAFF
TGTGCCAGCAGTCAATACAGGGAAGCTGAAGCTTTCTTT
>TRBJ1-4|TRBV9|TRBD1|many
CASSVRDRVGEKLFF
TGTGCCAGCAGCGTAAGGGACAGGGTCGGTGAAAAACTGTTTTTT